Shown below are 31 T cell receptor beta chains from a single sample sequenced in a study of early T cells in non-severe SARS-CoV-2 infection. TCRdb itself ran the 5' RACE reads through MiXCR, one entry per CDR3 protein. The sample records tens of thousands of distinct CDR3 sequences, 5% to 6.5% being singletons. Sequenced sample: whole blood. These receptor sequences come from an adult who was a healthcare worker with PCR-confirmed SARS-CoV-2 infection or an uninfected control (not recorded which).

The sample holds many counts of this clonotype. This rearrangement joins TRBV7-9 to TRBJ1-3; D is unresolved. CDR1 SEHNR and CDR2 FQNEAQ come from the germline V gene (reference sequence). V lost 5 bases to trimming and J lost 0 bases, with 11 bases between them. This CDR3 comprises 15 residues. DNA for the CDR3: TGTGCCAGCAGCCCCCGGGGAAACTCTGGAAACACCATATATTTT. It specifies CASSPRGNSGNTIYF.

Ten or more counts support this clonotype. This chain uses TRBV5-5 with TRBJ2-7, with a weak D call TRBD1 (6 bases). Germline V CDR1 and CDR2: SGHKS, YYEKEE (reference sequence). The CDR3 has 14 amino acids. Between the trimmed V and J ends, which lost 3 bases and 7 bases, there was a span of 17 bases. CDR3: CASSYRDIRDEQYF. CDR3 coding DNA: TGTGCCAGCAGCTACCGGGACATCAGGGATGAGCAGTACTTC.

In this sample, this clonotype turned up a few times. A much larger clone differs from this one at a single base, so this may be a read error. This chain connects TRBV7-9 to TRBJ1-4, with D uncertain. Germline V gene data show CDR1 as SEHNR and CDR2 as FQNEAQ (reference sequence). CDR3 length equals 11 residues. DNA for the CDR3: TGTGCCAGCACCGATAATGAAAAACTGGTTTTT. Protein: CASTDNEKLVF.

This clonotype was found many times. The gene calls are TRBV7-2 and TRBJ1-2; 10 bases align to TRBD1. In germline, CDR1 is SGHTA, CDR2 FQGNSA. CDR3 length equals 14 residues. The V gene end was trimmed by 5 bases and the J gene end by 8 bases; junction bases not matched to a gene: 8. CDR3 residues: CASSPRQGAGGYTF. CDR3 nucleotides: TGTGCCAGCAGCCCCAGACAGGGGGCCGGAGGCTACACCTTC. Combining the CDR3 with reference TRBV7-2 and TRBJ1-2 gives the whole variable domain GAGVSQSPSNKVTEKGKDVELRCDPISGHTALYWYRQSLGQGLEFLIYFQGNSAPDKSGLPSDRFSAERTGGSVSTLTIQRTQQEDSAVYLCASSPRQGAGGYTFGSGTRLTVV.

On this clonotype: A read error is possible here, since a much larger clone lies one base away. J is TRBJ2-2 and V is TRBV12-3 or TRBV12-4, with D possibly being TRBD2 (6 bases). V lost 3 bases, J lost 2 bases, and 13 bases lay in between. This CDR3 spans 16 amino acids. The DNA of the CDR3 is TGTGCCAGCAGTTTCGTGGGGGGTCTAAACACCGGGGAGCTGTTTTTT. Protein: CASSFVGGLNTGELFF.

V gene TRBV19 combines with J gene TRBJ1-4; D is unclear. Deletions cut 8 bases from V and 4 bases from J, with 14 bases between. The CDR3 extends over 14 amino acids. CDR1 is LNHDA and CDR2 is SQIVND in the germline V gene (reference sequence). CDR3 DNA: TGTGCCAGTGCCCGGGCAGGCGGTAATGAAAAACTGTTTTTT. Residues: CASARAGGNEKLFF.

This clonotype was seen a handful of times. The chain employs TRBV15 and TRBJ2-3; the match to TRBD2 covers 13 bases. Germline CDR1 LNHNV, CDR2 YYDKDF (reference sequence). CDR3 size: 15 residues. The junction had 6 bases not matched to a gene; V was cut back by 4 bases and J by 8 bases. Here the CDR3 DNA reads TGTGCCACCAGCATTACTAGCGGGGGGGGAGCTACGCAGTATTTT. As protein: CATSITSGGGATQYF.

V is TRBV2 and J is TRBJ2-5; TRBD1 aligns across 9 bases. Losses at the gene ends were 6 bases for V and 5 bases for J; bases not matched to a gene: 4. This CDR3 comprises 13 residues. Germline V gene sequence: CDR1 SNHLY, CDR2 FYNNEI. CDR3 in amino acids: CASRGQGGETQYF. CDR3 DNA sequence: TGTGCCAGCAGGGGACAGGGCGGGGAGACCCAGTACTTC.

This clonotype was seen many times. V and J are TRBV5-1 and TRBJ2-2; TRBD1 might be the D (5 bases). Germline CDR1 and CDR2: SGHRS and YFSETQ. V was trimmed by 5 bases and J by 0 bases, leaving 8 bases between them. CDR3 size: 14 residues. The CDR3 sequence: CASRGLTNTGELFF. CDR3 in DNA: TGCGCCAGCAGGGGGCTAACGAACACCGGGGAGCTGTTTTTT.

This clonotype appeared a few times. This chain connects TRBV3-2 to TRBJ2-7; no check of the table's D call, TRBD1, against the DNA was made. TRBV3-2 represents a pseudogene. The CDR3 sequence is 16 residues long. DNA of the CDR3: TGTGCCAGCAGCCATAGTCGTGGGACAGGGTTGCACGAGCAGTACTTC. Amino acid sequence: CASSHSRGTGLHEQYF.

This clonotype was seen repeatedly, ten times or more. The chain's CDR3 is CASSPDGAYEQYF. CDR3 coding DNA: TGCGCCAGCAGCCCCGACGGAGCCTACGAGCAGTACTTC. V and J are TRBV5-1 and TRBJ2-7; no firm D call. The CDR3 length is 13 residues. Looked up from germline, CDR1 is SGHRS and CDR2 is YFSETQ. With 4 bases removed from V and 2 bases from J, the gap between germline ends came to 10 bases.

This clonotype was recorded at least ten times. V usage is TRBV6-1 and J usage is TRBJ1-1, with 7 nucleotides matching TRBD1. V lost 4 bases, J lost 0 bases, and 5 bases stayed unmatched. The CDR3 has 15 residues. Per the germline V gene, CDR1 is MNHNS and CDR2 is SASEGT. CDR3 DNA: TGTGCCAGCAGTGGACAGACAGGGATGAACACTGAAGCTTTCTTT. Its translation is CASSGQTGMNTEAFF.

This clonotype was seen a few times. The rearrangement links TRBV7-8 to TRBJ2-7; perhaps TRBD1 as D (6 bases). V lost 5 bases and J lost 2, with 13 bases in between. The germline V gene encodes CDR1 SGHVS and CDR2 FQNEAQ. CDR3 length: 14 residues. The CDR3 DNA reads as TGTGCCAGCAGCATCCGGGACACTACCTACGAGCAGTACTTC. Translated, it gives CASSIRDTTYEQYF.

This clonotype has ten or more counts. DNA of the CDR3: TGTGCCAGTAGTATTATACAGGGAGACCAGCCCCAGCATTTT. Translated: CASSIIQGDQPQHF. The chain employs TRBV19 and TRBJ1-5, with D possibly matching TRBD1 (6 bases). The CDR3 extends over 14 amino acids. Germline CDR1 reads LNHDA; CDR2 reads SQIVND (reference sequence). Trimming removed 3 bases from V and 7 bases from J, with 13 bases in between.

This clonotype showed up just a few times. The V gene is TRBV7-3, the J gene TRBJ2-5; 7 nucleotides align to TRBD2. V trimming: 5 bases; J trimming: 0 bases; junction bases outside the gene matches: 12. The CDR3 spans 17 residues. Germline lookup yields CDR1 SGHTA and CDR2 FQGTGA. DNA of the CDR3: TGTGCCAGCAGCGCAGGGCGGGGCGGGAGAGACCAAGAGACCCAGTACTTC. Its translation is CASSAGRGGRDQETQYF.

This chain uses TRBV11-2 with TRBJ1-6; D gene unclear. In germline, CDR1 is SGHAT, CDR2 FQNNGV. Trimming pared 0 bases from V and 8 bases from J, leaving 5 bases between. The CDR3 contains 13 residues. This CDR3 is CASSLDQYSPLHF. The CDR3 bases are TGTGCCAGCAGCTTAGATCAATATTCACCCCTCCACTTT.

This clonotype was seen ten or more times. The V and J genes are TRBV7-2 and TRBJ1-1; D might be TRBD1 (6 bases). The CDR3 has 14 amino acids. Germline V lookup: CDR1 SGHTA, CDR2 FQGNSA. The V and J ends lost 1 base and 6 bases respectively, with 12 bases between them. CDR3 nucleotides: TGTGCCAGCAGCTTAGGATACAGGGTCTCTGAAGCTTTCTTT. Residues: CASSLGYRVSEAFF.

This chain connects TRBV5-6 to TRBJ2-7; a weak D match, TRBD1 (7 bases). The CDR3 spans 16 residues. V lost 6 bases and J lost 1, with 20 bases in between. Germline assignment: CDR1 SGHDT and CDR2 YYEEEE. The CDR3 sequence: CASNSRGAPGSYEQYF. DNA for the CDR3: TGTGCCAGCAACTCCAGGGGGGCACCCGGGTCCTACGAGCAGTACTTC.

This clonotype was found many times. The rearrangement links TRBV20-1 to TRBJ2-1; no clear D. The CDR3 consists of 13 residues. Germline assignment: CDR1 DFQATT and CDR2 SNEGSKA (reference sequence). Trimming removed 4 bases from V and 3 bases from J, with 10 bases in between. CDR3 residues: CSATPGVYNEQFF. The DNA of the CDR3 is TGCAGTGCTACCCCTGGGGTCTACAATGAGCAGTTCTTC.

The rearrangement joins TRBV7-6 to TRBJ1-1, with a possible D match to TRBD1 (5 bases). This CDR3 has 14 residues. V lost 2 bases and J lost 1, with 8 bases in between. Germline CDR1 is SGHVS and CDR2 is FNYEAQ. The CDR3 DNA reads TGTGCCAGCAGCTTAAATCAGGGGAACACTGAAGCTTTCTTT. This translates into CASSLNQGNTEAFF. Complete variable domain (other parts from reference TRBV7-6 and TRBJ1-1): GAGVSQSPRYKVTKRGQDVALRCDPISGHVSLYWYRQALGQGPEFLTYFNYEAQQDKSGLPNDRFSAERPEGSISTLTIQRTEQRDSAMYRCASSLNQGNTEAFFGQGTRLTVV.

Only a few counts were recorded for this clonotype. The CDR3 loop reads CASRSGTSWGNEQFF. CDR3 in DNA: TGTGCCAGCAGGAGCGGGACTTCCTGGGGCAATGAGCAGTTCTTC. J is TRBJ2-1 and V is TRBV7-2; 7 bases are a match to TRBD2. This CDR3 has 15 residues. The V and J ends lost 6 bases and 6 bases, in that order; junction bases with no gene match: 11. Germline values: CDR1 SGHTA, CDR2 FQGNSA.

This clonotype came up many times. The chain couples TRBV27 to TRBJ2-3, with 9 bases aligning to TRBD2. The CDR3 contains 18 residues. CDR1 and CDR2 from the germline V gene are MNHEY and SMNVEV (reference sequence). The trim removed 5 bases at V and 0 bases at J, leaving 12 bases unmatched. CDR3 loop: CASSQRFLGTSSTDTQYF. The DNA for the CDR3 is TGTGCCAGCAGTCAACGATTTCTCGGGACTAGCAGCACAGATACGCAGTATTTT.

The rearrangement links TRBV20-1 to TRBJ2-7, with D possibly matching TRBD2 (6 bases). V lost 5 bases and J 4 bases, leaving 9 bases between the germline ends. The length of the CDR3 is 11 residues. CDR1 is DFQATT, CDR2 SNEGSKA, per germline (reference sequence). The CDR3: CSAGAGYEQYF. CDR3 DNA: TGCAGTGCTGGCGCGGGGTACGAGCAGTACTTC.

The rearrangement uses TRBV10-3 and TRBJ2-3, with D possibly TRBD1 on 6 matching bases. V shed 5 bases and J shed 4 bases, with 7 bases lying between them. This CDR3 is 12 amino acids long. Per the germline V gene, CDR1 is ENHRY and CDR2 is SYGVKD. CDR3 region: CAISKGADTQYF. The CDR3 DNA reads TGTGCCATCAGTAAGGGGGCAGATACGCAGTATTTT.

The rearrangement joins TRBV18 to TRBJ1-5, with D hard to call. CDR1 KGHSH and CDR2 LQKENI come from the germline V gene. The length of the CDR3 is 14 residues. V was trimmed by 2 bases and J by 6 bases, leaving 11 bases between them. The CDR3 spells CASSPAPAAQPQHF. CDR3 bases: TGTGCCAGCTCACCAGCGCCGGCTGCTCAGCCCCAGCATTTT.

For this clonotype: A much larger clone differs by one base, so this may be a read error. This chain connects TRBV7-9 to TRBJ2-7; D is ambiguous. This CDR3 is 12 amino acids long. Germline CDR1 is SEHNR and CDR2 is FQNEAQ (reference sequence). The CDR3 loop is CVSSQERNEQYF. CDR3 DNA sequence: TGTGTCAGCAGCCAGGAGAGAAACGAGCAGTACTTC.

The chain uses TRBV7-9 and TRBJ2-3, with 11 bases fitting TRBD2. In germline, CDR1 is SEHNR, CDR2 FQNEAQ (reference sequence). This CDR3 has 16 amino acids. After removal of 4 bases from V and 6 bases from J, the junction contained 9 bases not matched to a gene. CDR3 sequence reads: CASSSKLAGGRDTQYF. CDR3 DNA sequence: TGTGCCAGCAGCTCAAAGCTAGCGGGGGGCAGGGATACGCAGTATTTT.

This clonotype was seen ten or more times. The chain is built from TRBV19 and TRBJ2-1, with 12 nucleotides matching TRBD1. Looked up from germline, CDR1 is LNHDA and CDR2 is SQIVND (reference sequence). The CDR3 totals 14 residues. Trimming at V came to 6 bases and at J to 6 bases, leaving 3 bases not matched to a gene. Here the CDR3 DNA reads TGTGCCAGTAGCCGGGACAGGGGGCCCAATGAGCAGTTCTTC. The encoded protein is CASSRDRGPNEQFF.

This clonotype came up many times. The chain has TRBV6-2 or TRBV6-3 and TRBJ2-1; D perhaps matches TRBD1 (7 bases). V was trimmed by 6 bases and J by 10 bases, leaving 16 bases between them. CDR3 size: 13 residues. Germline CDR1 MNHEY, CDR2 SVGEGT. The CDR3 nucleotides read TGTGCCAGCAGCCGGGGGCCAGGGGGAGAGCAGTTCTTC. This translates into CASSRGPGGEQFF.

This clonotype occurred many times. This rearrangement joins TRBV6-5 to TRBJ1-6, with no clear D. This CDR3 spans 13 amino acids. CDR1 and CDR2 from the germline V gene are MNHEY and SVGAGI. V was pared by 10 bases and J by 5 bases, with 12 bases between. CDR3: CATQDGNNSPLHF. CDR3 coding DNA: TGTGCCACCCAGGACGGAAATAATTCACCCCTCCACTTT.

This clonotype has at least ten counts. The genes are TRBV15 and TRBJ2-7; tentatively, D is TRBD2 (5 bases). Deletions cut 3 bases from V and 4 bases from J, with 22 bases between. The CDR3 consists of 17 residues. The germline gives CDR1 LNHNV, CDR2 YYDKDF (reference sequence). CDR3 nucleotide sequence: TGTGCCACCAGCAGTAATCCCGTTGGAGCGGCGATGTACGAGCAGTACTTC. It specifies CATSSNPVGAAMYEQYF.